This is a list of T cell receptor beta chains from one sample in a study of T cells of healthy individuals. TCRdb analysed the 5' RACE reads with MiXCR anew, one entry per CDR3 protein. The table has some 69,000 distinct CDR3 sequences, around 15% seen once. The receptor set was obtained from a human donor in good health. Both conserved end residues are trimmed from each CDR3. Clone size is not always given. Where it is, it says once, few, many or a class for expanded clones.

TRBV24-1,few,ATSDDQGQGQF
TRBV3-1,many,ASSQDYEQY
TRBV6-6,NA,ASRVEPNTEAF
TRBV7-3,many,ASSSSGSGYNEQF
TRBV27,many,ASFFSGRKWEQY
TRBV6-4,many,ASSDRNTGELF
TRBV2,few,ASSVYELIGTGYSNYGYT
TRBV15,NA,ATSRRSGPREYNEQF
TRBV2,NA,ASNGFSGTEAF
TRBV2,NA,ASSDGLTEVNNEQF
TRBV7-9,many,ASSPGSYNSPLH
TRBV7-2,many,ASSFLGSVYNEQF
TRBV18,many,ASSGTELREQY
TRBV20-1,NA,SASRADGTDTQY
TRBV20-1,few,SALVGRGSYEQY
TRBV18,many,ASSPPGTDTQY
TRBV3-1,many,ASSQDSGGGAKNIQY
TRBV5-1,NA,ASSLSGPRAF
TRBV10-2,few,ASSEGGYGNQPQH
TRBV25-1,few,ASSGHTRTDTQY
TRBV4-3,few,ASSQEHDQPQH
TRBV7-3,NA,ASSLGGQYEQY
TRBV4-1,NA,ASSLSGTSGDEQY
TRBV29-1,many,SGTKATEQY
TRBV5-1,NA,ASSSGLAENTGELF
TRBV4-3,many,ASSQELGQTSGEQY
TRBV7-6,many,ASTPEAGVSYEQY
TRBV20-1,many,SASERGGPETQY
TRBV2,NA,ASTSGGGTGELF